Many counts were recorded for the clone carrying this TCR beta chain. The CDR3 is made up of 17 amino acids. V lost 0 bases, J lost 4 bases, and 19 bases lay in between. CDR1 GTSNPN and CDR2 SVGIG come from the germline V gene (reference sequence). These data come from a study of spatial heterogeneity in lung cancer. Carried by each TCR cDNA molecule was a unique molecular identifier. TCRdb recomputed calls from the 5' RACE reads with MiXCR, one row per CDR3 protein. The sample lists about 45,000 distinct CDR3 sequences, nearly 7% occurring once. Time point of the sample: sample taken at primary tumor resection. The 55 to 90 donors had untreated early-stage non-small cell lung cancer. Whole RNA obtained from tumor, nontumor lung or frozen PBMC underwent sequencing without sorting.

The sequence was collected from a female donor with early-stage non-small cell lung cancer. The specimen was PBMCs, collected at surgery. The V call is TRBV30, the J call TRBJ1-5; maybe TRBD1 (5 bases). The CDR3 nucleotides read TGTGCCTGGAGTGTTCGAGGAGGGGTGATGGGGAATCAGCCCCAGCATTTT. The encoded protein is CAWSVRGGVMGNQPQHF. Full variable domain (outside the CDR3, taken from reference TRBV30 and TRBJ1-5): SQTIHQWPATLVQPVGSPLSLECTVEGTSNPNLYWYRQAAGRGLQLLFYSVGIGQISSEVPQNLSASRPQDRQFILSSKKLLLSDSGFYLCAWSVRGGVMGNQPQHFGDGTRLSIL.